What follows are 9 T cell receptor beta chains derived from one specimen sequenced in a study of cytomegalovirus exposure and HLA in healthy donors. The PCR used 60 Vbeta and 13 Jbeta primers. The data were produced by immunoSEQ multiplex PCR, yet TCRdb's version contains in-frame clones alone and is incomplete. The sample lists about 160,000 clones, 65% to 80% occurring once. Specimen: PBMCs. The receptor source for this set is a man aged 40-55 years in good health and CMV-seronegative.

The chain carries TRBV7-9 and TRBJ2-1, with TRBD1 matching 9 bases. V lost 6 bases and J lost 2; bases outside the gene matches: 5. The germline V gene has CDR1 SEHNR and CDR2 FQNEAQ (reference sequence). The CDR3 extends over 15 amino acids. CDR3 sequence (DNA): TGTGCCAGCAGTCCCGGGACAGGGACCTACAATGAGCAGTTCTTC. Its protein product is CASSPGTGTYNEQFF.

The chain employs TRBV11-1 and TRBJ2-5; 12 bases match TRBD2. The CDR3 covers 19 residues. Germline lookup yields CDR1 SGHAT and CDR2 FQDESV (reference sequence). V shed 5 bases, J shed 2 bases, and the junction held 15 bases outside the gene matches. The CDR3 DNA reads TGTGCCAGCAGCCGGGGTGGAGCCCGACTAGCGGGAGAACAAGAGACCCAGTACTTC. Translated: CASSRGGARLAGEQETQYF. The variable domain in full, completed from reference TRBV11-1 and TRBJ2-5, reads EAEVAQSPRYKITEKSQAVAFWCDPISGHATLYWYRQILGQGPELLVQFQDESVVDDSQLPKDRFSAERLKGVDSTLKIQPAELGDSAMYLCASSRGGARLAGEQETQYFGPGTRLLVL.

This chain uses TRBV18 with TRBJ2-2, with a tentative D call TRBD2 (5 bases). Germline CDR1 is KGHSH and CDR2 is LQKENI. V shed 3 bases and J shed 6 bases, with 5 bases lying between them. The CDR3 runs to 12 residues. CDR3 loop: CASSPGAGELFF. CDR3 DNA: TGTGCCAGCTCACCCGGGGCCGGGGAGCTGTTTTTT. Full variable domain (remainder filled in from reference TRBV18 and TRBJ2-2): NAGVMQNPRHLVRRRGQEARLRCSPMKGHSHVYWYRQLPEEGLKFMVYLQKENIIDESGMPKERFSAEFPKEGPSILRIQQVVRGDSAAYFCASSPGAGELFFGEGSRLTVL.

This sequence joins TRBV6-1 and TRBJ2-7; 13 bases align to TRBD2. The length of the CDR3 is 14 residues. J was trimmed by 5 bases and V by 9 bases; bases with no gene match: 7. Germline V gives CDR1 MNHNS, CDR2 SASEGT. The CDR3 is CASAGLAGQDEQYF. The CDR3 region has the DNA TGTGCCAGTGCGGGACTAGCGGGACAAGACGAGCAGTACTTC.

V usage is TRBV6-5 and J usage is TRBJ1-4; 7 bases line up with TRBD1. CDR3 length equals 14 residues. V lost 6 bases and J lost 7; bases outside the gene matches: 8. Germline CDR1 and CDR2: MNHEY and SVGAGI. CDR3 amino acids: CASSTGVTGEKLFF. In nucleotides, the CDR3 is TGTGCCAGCAGCACAGGGGTCACGGGTGAAAAACTGTTTTTT.

This rearrangement joins TRBV6-1 to TRBJ2-7; 11 bases map to TRBD2. Per germline, CDR1 MNHNS and CDR2 SASEGT. V was clipped by 4 bases and J by 4 bases; unmatched bases: 6. CDR3 length: 15 residues. This CDR3 is CASSVTSGRSYEQYF. In nucleotides, the CDR3 is TGTGCCAGCAGTGTAACTAGCGGGAGATCTTACGAGCAGTACTTC.

This clone came up once. The gene calls are TRBV6-5 and TRBJ2-6; D is unresolved. Trimming took 7 bases from V and 1 from J, leaving 5 bases between them. The CDR3 has 13 residues. CDR1 MNHEY and CDR2 SVGAGI come from the germline V gene. The CDR3 nucleotides read TGTGCCAGCACAGCGTCTGGGGCCAACGTCCTGACTTTC. This sequence encodes CASTASGANVLTF.

About this clone itself: A junction boundary mismatches the germline segment, possibly from a read error. This CDR3 reads CASSGTSGIEAQYF. The CDR3 region has the DNA TGTGCTAGCAGCGGGACTAGCGGGATAGAAGCCCAGTACTTC. The V call is TRBV7-7, the J call TRBJ2-5, with 13 bases lining up with TRBD2. This CDR3 comprises 14 residues. Germline-derived CDR1 and CDR2 are SSHAT and FNYEAQ (reference sequence).

The CDR3 here is CASTRDLQETQYF. The CDR3 nucleotides are TGTGCCAGCACCCGGGACTTACAAGAGACCCAGTACTTC. The genes are TRBV2 and TRBJ2-5; possible D gene TRBD2, 6 bases. The germline CDR1 and CDR2 sequences are SNHLY and FYNNEI. The CDR3 has 13 amino acids. V was cut by 7 bases and J by 2 bases, with 11 bases left in between.